This TCR beta chain was identified during a study of cytomegalovirus exposure and HLA in healthy donors. Overall study results and limits: In a later analysis, a genetic analysis reported fewer productive-TCR N-insertions in an Asian-associated ancestry cluster than the cohort average. According to an earlier analysis, most TCR beta V segments yielded productive rearrangements about 87% or about 30% of the time. Later analysis identified several of the most significant clusters that appeared linked to common viral pathogens.

The study ran its PCR with 60 Vbeta and 13 Jbeta primers. The data were produced by immunoSEQ multiplex PCR, yet TCRdb's version contains in-frame clones alone and is incomplete. The data show some 200,000 clones, over 70% seen once. Germline CDR1 SGHVS, CDR2 FNYEAQ. This CDR3 is built from 14 residues. Trimming took off 1 base at V and 2 bases at J, with 7 bases between the two ends. Remarks on this clone: The antigen remains undetermined.

Sequenced sample: PBMCs. This chain links TRBV7-6 with TRBJ2-3, with D perhaps matching TRBD1 (5 bases). The receptor was isolated from a boy younger than 10 in good health and CMV-seronegative. For the CDR3, the DNA is TGTGCCAGCAGCTTAGTAGGGGACACAGATACGCAGTATTTT. Its protein is CASSLVGDTDTQYF.